The 10 T cell receptor beta chains listed next were all sequenced from one sample in a study of T cells in tuberculosis (dated 2018 in TCRdb). PBMC were thawed, rested overnight, stained with a GMM-loaded CD1B tetramer, a Live/Dead dye and anti-CD3, and then sorted on a FACS Aria II. C32 glucose monomycolate purified from Rhodococcus equi was loaded onto CD1B tetramers. The method behind the library was the immunoSEQ multiplex PCR assay. Here the immuneACCESS table is served through TCRdb, limited to in-frame sequences with V and J called. Missing clones are a known gap in these copies; in checked studies unresolved V genes cover under half, and the rest lacks a known reason. This sample has about 58,000 clones in its table, and 88% of those were observed once. The ten largest clones capture around a fifth of the sample. The sequencing input was CD1b-GMM tetramer-negative cells sorted from PBMCs. The label giving this sample's cell subset or site can be read as: T cells not binding CD1B-GMM tetramer, sorted from same donor. The receptors stem from an adult woman with latent tuberculosis.

The chain employs TRBV19 and TRBJ2-1; 10 nucleotides align to TRBD2. From germline, CDR1 is LNHDA and CDR2 SQIVND (reference sequence). The CDR3 contains 13 residues. Trimming at V came to 3 bases and at J to 15 bases, leaving 8 bases not matched to a gene. CDR3 sequence: CASSILLAGVRFF. The CDR3 region has the DNA TGTGCCAGTAGTATTTTGCTAGCGGGAGTGCGGTTCTTC. The entire variable domain, with the rest obtained from reference TRBV19 and TRBJ2-1, is as follows: DGGITQSPKYLFRKEGQNVTLSCEQNLNHDAMYWYRQDPGQGLRLIYYSQIVNDFQKGDIAEGYSVSREKKESFPLTVTSAQKNPTAFYLCASSILLAGVRFFGPGTRLTVL.

The V gene is TRBV18, the J gene TRBJ1-3, with 7 bases that match TRBD1. Trimming took 3 bases from V and 2 from J; bases not matched to a gene: 4. The CDR3 consists of 15 residues. Germline CDR1 is KGHSH and CDR2 is LQKENI. CDR3: CASSPPTGTGNTIYF. In nucleotides, the CDR3 is TGTGCCAGCTCACCCCCGACAGGGACTGGAAACACCATATATTTT. The full variable domain, rest sourced from reference TRBV18 and TRBJ1-3, is NAGVMQNPRHLVRRRGQEARLRCSPMKGHSHVYWYRQLPEEGLKFMVYLQKENIIDESGMPKERFSAEFPKEGPSILRIQQVVRGDSAAYFCASSPPTGTGNTIYFGEGSWLTVV.

The chain joins TRBV11-2 to TRBJ2-7; 9 positions match TRBD1. The V gene's germline CDR1 is SGHAT and CDR2 FQNNGV. V was pared by 0 bases and J by 4 bases, with 16 bases of the junction left unmatched. The CDR3 length is 19 residues. CDR3 sequence: CASSLDKGRPGQGPYEQYF. The DNA for the CDR3 is TGTGCCAGCAGCTTAGATAAGGGCCGTCCCGGACAGGGGCCTTACGAGCAGTACTTC. The entire variable domain, with the rest obtained from reference TRBV11-2 and TRBJ2-7, is as follows: EAGVAQSPRYKIIEKRQSVAFWCNPISGHATLYWYQQILGQGPKLLIQFQNNGVVDDSQLPKDRFSAERLKGVDSTLKIQPAKLEDSAVYLCASSLDKGRPGQGPYEQYFGPGTRLTVT.

The chain combines TRBV4-2 with TRBJ2-1; 13 bases are shared with TRBD2. This CDR3 region has 18 residues. The ends lost 0 bases at V and 7 bases at J; junction bases unmatched: 9. The V gene's germline CDR1 is LGHNA and CDR2 YNFKEQ. The CDR3: CASSQDLTSGGGLNEQFF. The CDR3, as DNA: TGTGCCAGCAGCCAAGATCTAACTAGCGGGGGGGGGCTGAATGAGCAGTTCTTC.

The chain employs TRBV5-6 and TRBJ2-3; TRBD1 matches at 7 bases. The CDR3 contains 12 residues. Germline V gene sequence: CDR1 SGHDT, CDR2 YYEEEE. With 4 bases clipped from V and 7 bases from J, the junction kept 3 bases outside the gene matches. Written as DNA, the CDR3 is TGTGCCAGCAGCGGGGACAGCCATACGCAGTATTTT. Protein product: CASSGDSHTQYF.

The rearrangement links TRBV30 to TRBJ1-4; 7 bases fit TRBD1. The CDR3 runs 15 residues. Losses at the gene ends were 4 bases for V and 3 bases for J; bases not matched to a gene: 8. CDR1 and CDR2 from the germline V gene are GTSNPN and SVGIG (reference sequence). CDR3 sequence: CAWTSSGTANEKLFF. Written as DNA, the CDR3 is TGTGCCTGGACCTCCTCCGGGACAGCTAATGAAAAACTGTTTTTT.

The rearrangement joins TRBV2 to TRBJ2-4, with 7 nucleotides matching TRBD2. J lost 6 bases, V lost 3 bases, and 8 bases had no gene match. Per the germline V gene, CDR1 is SNHLY and CDR2 is FYNNEI. CDR3 size: 15 residues. This chain's CDR3 is CASSEGGRYRNIQYF. DNA of the CDR3: TGTGCCAGCAGTGAGGGGGGGAGGTACAGAAACATTCAGTACTTC.

J is TRBJ2-3 and V is TRBV4-3, with TRBD2 matching over 12 bases. This CDR3 has 20 residues. Germline CDR1 and CDR2: LGHNA and YSLEER. The V and J ends lost 0 bases and 2 bases, in that order; junction bases with no gene match: 12. The CDR3 here is CASSQDTSGGPTIYTDTQYF. The CDR3 DNA sequence: TGCGCCAGCAGCCAAGATACTAGCGGGGGGCCAACCATATACACAGATACGCAGTATTTT.

This clone was found once. The chain recombines TRBV5-6 with TRBJ2-7; 9 bases are a match to TRBD2. The junction had 8 bases not matched to a gene; V was cut back by 1 base and J by 3 bases. This CDR3 is built from 16 residues. CDR1 is SGHDT and CDR2 is YYEEEE in the germline V gene. DNA for the CDR3: TGTGCCAGCAGCTTGAGTGTGGCGGGGGGGGGCTACGAGCAGTACTTC. The encoded protein is CASSLSVAGGGYEQYF.

The V call is TRBV6-5, the J call TRBJ1-2; D remains ambiguous. This CDR3 comprises 14 residues. Deletions cut 4 bases from V and 3 bases from J, with 12 bases between. Germline V CDR1 and CDR2: MNHEY, SVGAGI. The CDR3 sequence: CASSFTAGYYGYTF. As DNA, the CDR3 is TGTGCCAGCAGTTTCACGGCAGGATACTATGGCTACACCTTC.